One and the same sample provided the 29 T cell receptor beta chains below, sequenced in a study of T cell responses to AZD1222 COVID-19 vaccine. TCRdb's table, derived via immunoSEQ multiplex PCR, lists solely in-frame clones and lacks some. Altogether over 150,000 clones are present, over 85% being singletons, with the ten largest covering more than 0.85%. The sequencing here drew on peripheral blood, taken 28 days after the second dose of the MenACWY control vaccine. These receptors were collected from an adult who received the MenACWY meningococcal vaccine as a control.

The rearrangement joins TRBV6-5 to TRBJ1-3, with no clear D. This CDR3 has 14 amino acids. Germline lookup yields CDR1 MNHEY and CDR2 SVGAGI. The V end lost 6 bases, the J end lost 2 bases, and 11 bases lay between the germline ends. This chain's CDR3 is CASSQAMAGNTIYF. CDR3 in DNA: TGTGCCAGCAGCCAGGCCATGGCTGGAAACACCATATATTTT.

This clone was found once. The chain uses TRBV12-3 or TRBV12-4 and TRBJ1-2, with 9 bases fitting TRBD1. Trimming at V came to 6 bases and at J to 1 base, leaving 0 bases not matched to a gene. The CDR3 is made up of 13 amino acids. Here the CDR3 DNA reads TGTGCCAGCAGGGGACAGGGTAACTATGGCTACACCTTC. The encoded protein is CASRGQGNYGYTF.

The rearrangement links TRBV15 to TRBJ2-2, with D possibly called TRBD1 or TRBD2 (5 bases each). V was cut by 0 bases and J by 1 base, with 15 bases left in between. The V gene's germline CDR1 is LNHNV and CDR2 YYDKDF (reference sequence). The CDR3 extends over 18 amino acids. Written as DNA, the CDR3 is TGTGCCACCAGCAGAGATCGAAATCGGGGCCTGAACACCGGGGAGCTGTTTTTT. Protein product: CATSRDRNRGLNTGELFF.

This chain links TRBV19 with TRBJ1-2; D is undetermined. V lost 10 bases and J 5 bases, leaving 8 bases between the germline ends. CDR3 length: 10 amino acids. Germline V gene lookup returns CDR1 LNHDA and CDR2 SQIVND (reference sequence). The CDR3 bases are TGTGCCACATTAACATATGGCTACACCTTC. Translating it yields CATLTYGYTF.

A single count supports this clone. V usage is TRBV9 and J usage is TRBJ2-2, with 10 bases that match TRBD2. This CDR3 is built from 16 residues. V dropped 3 bases and J dropped 7; count of bases not matched to a gene: 9. Germline assignment: CDR1 SGDLS and CDR2 YYNGEE. This CDR3 is CASSGRLAGAYGELFF. In DNA, the CDR3 is TGTGCCAGCAGCGGGCGTCTAGCGGGGGCCTACGGGGAGCTGTTTTTT.

The rearrangement uses TRBV5-1 and TRBJ2-7, with TRBD2 matching over 11 bases. The trim removed 5 bases at V and 1 base at J, leaving 5 bases unmatched. Germline V gene data show CDR1 as SGHRS and CDR2 as YFSETQ. The CDR3 totals 15 residues. The CDR3 is CASSYTSGGSYEQYF. The DNA for the CDR3 is TGCGCCAGCAGTTATACTAGCGGGGGATCCTACGAGCAGTACTTC.

The V gene is TRBV5-1, the J gene TRBJ1-5; D gene ambiguous. The V gene's germline CDR1 is SGHRS and CDR2 YFSETQ. The CDR3 sequence is 13 residues long. The germline V and J ends were trimmed by 4 bases and 6 bases, with 11 bases remaining between them. CDR3 in amino acids: CASSVEGAQPQHF. For the CDR3, the DNA is TGCGCCAGCAGCGTGGAGGGAGCTCAGCCCCAGCATTTT.

This chain joins TRBV19 and TRBJ1-3, with D possibly matching TRBD1 (5 bases). This CDR3 has 14 residues. V was cut by 5 bases and J by 4 bases, with 12 bases left in between. Germline V gene data show CDR1 as LNHDA and CDR2 as SQIVND (reference sequence). CDR3 loop: CASSEQVAGNTIYF. CDR3 coding DNA: TGTGCCAGTAGTGAACAGGTGGCCGGAAACACCATATATTTT.

This chain joins TRBV4-2 and TRBJ2-3, with TRBD2 matching 7 bases. CDR3 size: 16 residues. Germline CDR1 and CDR2: LGHNA and YNFKEQ. J gave up 1 base and V 1 base, and 5 bases lay outside the gene matches. The CDR3 sequence: CASSQGSGARTDTQYF. CDR3 DNA sequence: TGTGCCAGCAGCCAAGGAAGCGGGGCCCGCACAGATACGCAGTATTTT.

The chain uses TRBV10-3 and TRBJ2-1; 9 bases map to TRBD2. The J segment lost 4 bases and the V segment lost 6 bases, leaving 7 bases of the junction unmatched. The CDR3 length is 15 residues. The V gene's germline CDR1 is ENHRY and CDR2 SYGVKD. The DNA of the CDR3 is TGTGCCATCAGGATGACTAGCGGAGCGTACAATGAGCAGTTCTTC. Its translation: CAIRMTSGAYNEQFF.

This clone has a single count. This rearrangement joins TRBV15 to TRBJ1-1, with 11 positions matching TRBD1. Germline CDR1 and CDR2: LNHNV and YYDKDF (reference sequence). Trimming at V came to 0 bases and at J to 5 bases, leaving 8 bases not matched to a gene. The CDR3 runs 17 residues. CDR3 sequence: CATSREGTGGKRTEAFF. The CDR3 DNA sequence: TGTGCCACCAGCAGAGAAGGGACAGGGGGTAAGAGGACTGAAGCTTTCTTT.

The rearrangement joins TRBV5-1 to TRBJ1-4; TRBD1 matches 7 bases. Trimming at V came to 5 bases and at J to 8 bases, leaving 6 bases not matched to a gene. CDR3 length: 13 residues. Germline CDR1 reads SGHRS; CDR2 reads YFSETQ. CDR3 bases: TGCGCCAGCAGTATTCAGGGGGGCGAAAAACTGTTTTTT. It translates to CASSIQGGEKLFF. The complete variable domain, with remaining parts taken from reference TRBV5-1 and TRBJ1-4, reads KAGVTQTPRYLIKTRGQQVTLSCSPISGHRSVSWYQQTPGQGLQFLFEYFSETQRNKGNFPGRFSGRQFSNSRSEMNVSTLELGDSALYLCASSIQGGEKLFFGSGTQLSVL.

This chain connects TRBV5-6 to TRBJ1-3; D might be TRBD1 (6 bases). Germline V gene lookup returns CDR1 SGHDT and CDR2 YYEEEE. Trimming shortened V by 0 bases and J by 4 bases, and 11 bases separated the two germline ends. The CDR3 extends over 15 amino acids. Here the CDR3 reads CASSLAGAIGNTIYF. DNA of the CDR3: TGTGCCAGCAGCTTGGCAGGGGCAATCGGAAACACCATATATTTT.

The chain uses TRBV5-4 and TRBJ1-1; weak D call: TRBD1 (6 bases). CDR3 length equals 13 residues. Between the trimmed V and J ends, which lost 2 bases and 8 bases, there was a span of 13 bases. Germline CDR1 and CDR2: SGHNT and YYREEE (reference sequence). CDR3 protein: CASSFQDRVEAFF. CDR3 DNA: TGTGCCAGCAGCTTTCAGGACAGAGTAGAAGCTTTCTTT.

The chain is built from TRBV7-2 and TRBJ1-1; the D is unclear. The CDR3 spans 18 residues. V was trimmed by 1 base and J by 6 bases, leaving 24 bases between them. Germline-derived CDR1 and CDR2 are SGHTA and FQGNSA. CDR3 coding DNA: TGTGCCAGCAGCTTAGAGGGTGGCTGGGATAGTACCGACGCTGAAGCTTTCTTT. Amino acids: CASSLEGGWDSTDAEAFF.

The rearrangement joins TRBV18 to TRBJ1-4; no clear D gene. Germline values: CDR1 KGHSH, CDR2 LQKENI. V was trimmed by 4 bases and J by 5 bases, leaving 8 bases between them. This CDR3 region has 13 residues. CDR3 bases: TGTGCCAGCTCACTCGGGCTAAATGAAAAACTGTTTTTT. Translation gives CASSLGLNEKLFF.

The genes are TRBV30 and TRBJ1-4; D not resolved. The V gene lost 4 bases and the J gene lost 0 bases, with 12 bases spanning the gap. Germline CDR1 and CDR2: GTSNPN and SVGIG (reference sequence). The CDR3 length is 15 residues. CDR3 amino acids: CAWTEPVATNEKLFF. CDR3 sequence (DNA): TGTGCCTGGACCGAACCTGTTGCAACTAATGAAAAACTGTTTTTT.

The chain recombines TRBV18 with TRBJ1-5, with no clear D. CDR3 length equals 16 residues. V gave up 1 base and J gave up 3 bases, with 13 bases separating them. Germline CDR1 and CDR2: KGHSH and LQKENI. The CDR3: CASSPQMAVNNQPQHF. The CDR3 DNA reads TGTGCCAGCTCACCACAGATGGCAGTGAACAATCAGCCCCAGCATTTT.

CDR3 region: CASSQGTGGLTDTQYF. CDR3 bases: TGTGCCAGCAGCCAGGGGACGGGGGGACTCACAGATACGCAGTATTTT. The chain carries TRBV3-1 (or the pseudogene TRBV3-2) and TRBJ2-3; TRBD2 matches at 7 bases. The CDR3 covers 16 residues. Germline values: CDR1 LGHDT, CDR2 YNNKEL (reference sequence). V shed 3 bases, J shed 2 bases, and the junction held 8 bases outside the gene matches.

The rearrangement joins TRBV5-4 to TRBJ2-7; TRBD1 agrees at 10 bases. Germline V gene data show CDR1 as SGHNT and CDR2 as YYREEE (reference sequence). Trimming at V came to 4 bases and at J to 6 bases, leaving 4 bases not matched to a gene. The CDR3 is 13 amino acids. The DNA for the CDR3 is TGTGCCAGCAGCCAAAGGACAGGGGGCGAGCAGTACTTC. Translation: CASSQRTGGEQYF.

J is TRBJ2-7 and V is TRBV5-4, with 10 bases that match TRBD1. V shed 3 bases, J shed 3 bases, and the junction held 3 bases outside the gene matches. The CDR3 length is 14 residues. Germline loops: CDR1 SGHNT, CDR2 YYREEE (reference sequence). This CDR3 is CASSSRTGGYEQYF. DNA of the CDR3: TGTGCCAGCAGCTCTCGGACAGGGGGCTACGAGCAGTACTTC.

This sequence joins TRBV30 and TRBJ1-5; D gene ambiguous. Trimming shortened V by 2 bases and J by 1 base, and 18 bases separated the two germline ends. There are 17 residues in the CDR3. In germline, CDR1 is GTSNPN, CDR2 SVGIG (reference sequence). The CDR3: CAWSKGGGSRSNQPQHF. CDR3 bases: TGTGCCTGGAGTAAAGGAGGAGGTTCTAGGAGCAATCAGCCCCAGCATTTT.

This chain connects TRBV6-1 to TRBJ1-6; D not certain. The CDR3 runs to 13 residues. CDR1 is MNHNS and CDR2 is SASEGT in the germline V gene. The ends were cut back, 3 bases at V and 3 bases at J, with 3 bases in the middle. The CDR3 bases are TGTGCCAGCAGTGAGGGCTATAATTCACCCCTCCACTTT. This encodes CASSEGYNSPLHF.

The chain employs TRBV4-3 and TRBJ2-2; D ambiguous. The CDR3 runs 14 residues. Trimming removed 1 base at V and 1 base at J, with 4 bases between. The germline V gene has CDR1 LGHNA and CDR2 YSLEER. As DNA, the CDR3 is TGCGCCAGCAGCCAAGTGTGGAACACCGGGGAGCTGTTTTTT. This sequence encodes CASSQVWNTGELFF.

This chain links TRBV3-1 (or the pseudogene TRBV3-2) with TRBJ1-1; D is undetermined. Between the trimmed V and J ends, which lost 4 bases and 7 bases, there was a span of 16 bases. The CDR3 covers 14 residues. Germline loops: CDR1 LGHDT, CDR2 YNNKEL (reference sequence). CDR3 sequence: CASSPLGAAGEAFF. CDR3 DNA: TGTGCCAGCAGCCCCCTAGGAGCGGCGGGTGAAGCTTTCTTT.

Turning to this clone: This specimen includes other DNA sequences encoding the same CDR3. This chain uses TRBV5-1 with TRBJ2-5; no reliable D call. CDR1 SGHRS and CDR2 YFSETQ come from the germline V gene. The CDR3 runs to 11 residues. Between the trimmed V and J ends, which lost 2 bases and 5 bases, there was a span of 4 bases. DNA of the CDR3: TGCGCCAGCAGCTTAGCGGAGACCCAGTACTTC. Translation gives CASSLAETQYF.

The chain carries TRBV29-1 and TRBJ1-2, with TRBD1 identical over 7 bases. V trimming: 8 bases; J trimming: 4 bases; junction bases outside the gene matches: 13. The CDR3 is 14 amino acids. Germline V gene lookup returns CDR1 SQVTM and CDR2 ANQGSEA. CDR3 in DNA: TGCAGCTCCCAGACAGGGACGGCCTCCTATGGCTACACCTTC. Its translation is CSSQTGTASYGYTF.

This clone was found once. The V call is TRBV6-5, the J call TRBJ1-1; D gene unclear. The CDR3 has 14 amino acids. Trimming shortened V by 6 bases and J by 1 base, and 12 bases separated the two germline ends. Germline lookup yields CDR1 MNHEY and CDR2 SVGAGI. The CDR3 here is CASSARTGNTEAFF. For the CDR3, the DNA is TGTGCCAGCAGCGCTAGGACGGGGAACACTGAAGCTTTCTTT.

The chain recombines TRBV30 with TRBJ1-1, with D maybe TRBD1 (5 bases). The V and J ends lost 0 bases and 0 bases respectively, with 8 bases between them. This CDR3 comprises 14 residues. CDR1 is GTSNPN and CDR2 is SVGIG in the germline V gene (reference sequence). The CDR3 protein is CAWSVRGLNTEAFF. In DNA form, the CDR3 reads TGTGCCTGGAGTGTACGGGGGTTGAACACTGAAGCTTTCTTT.